Presented here are 23 T cell receptor beta chains from one specimen sequenced in a study of CD8+ T cells in alopecia areata. RNA extraction and reverse transcription yielded cDNA as sequencing template. Assay: immunoSEQ multiplex PCR; the TCRdb copy retains only in-frame clones and omits some. Of about 120,000 clones listed, 47% are singletons. Sequenced: NKG2D-low CD8+ T cells sorted from blood. These receptors were obtained from a human donor with alopecia areata.

The chain links TRBV30 to TRBJ2-5; D is uncertain. The CDR3 has 13 amino acids. Trimming pared 6 bases from V and 1 base from J, leaving 12 bases between. The V gene's germline CDR1 is GTSNPN and CDR2 SVGIG (reference sequence). This CDR3 is CACPLGRQETQYF. CDR3 nucleotides: TGTGCCTGTCCCCTAGGGCGCCAAGAGACCCAGTACTTC.

This clone was seen a few times. The chain recombines TRBV29-1 with TRBJ2-5; D possibly corresponds to TRBD2 (5 bases). Trimming removed 8 bases at V and 1 base at J, with 17 bases between. CDR1 SQVTM and CDR2 ANQGSEA come from the germline V gene. The CDR3 totals 14 residues. Written as DNA, the CDR3 is TGCAGCACCCCCTCTAGCAGCCGCCAAGAGACCCAGTACTTC. Translated, it gives CSTPSSSRQETQYF.

V usage is TRBV29-1 and J usage is TRBJ2-2; D may match TRBD1 or TRBD2 (5 bases each). This CDR3 has 16 amino acids. V was shortened by 1 base and J by 2 bases, with 14 bases between the two germline ends. Germline lookup yields CDR1 SQVTM and CDR2 ANQGSEA. CDR3 sequence (DNA): TGCAGCGTTGAAGGGGGGACGGGCTACAACACCGGGGAGCTGTTTTTT. Protein: CSVEGGTGYNTGELFF.

This chain links TRBV27 with TRBJ1-1; D not certain. CDR3 length equals 13 residues. Trimming removed 8 bases from V and 1 base from J, with 11 bases in between. Germline V CDR1 and CDR2: MNHEY, SMNVEV (reference sequence). This CDR3 reads CASSGVANTEAFF. CDR3 DNA: TGTGCCAGCTCTGGGGTTGCGAACACTGAAGCTTTCTTT.

This clone was counted between two and nine times. In DNA form, the CDR3 reads TGTGCCAGCAGCCAAGGTGCGGGGGGATCGGAGACCCAGTACTTC. Encoded protein: CASSQGAGGSETQYF. The chain uses TRBV4-2 and TRBJ2-5; 8 nucleotides align to TRBD2. V lost 1 base to trimming and J lost 5 bases; unmatched junction nucleotides: 6. Germline CDR1 LGHNA, CDR2 YNFKEQ. CDR3 size: 15 residues.

A few counts support this clone. Here the CDR3 reads CASGSNYEQYF. DNA of the CDR3: TGTGCCAGCGGGTCCAACTACGAGCAGTACTTC. The rearrangement joins TRBV2 to TRBJ2-7; D ambiguous. The ends were cut back, 8 bases at V and 3 bases at J, with 8 bases in the middle. Germline V gives CDR1 SNHLY, CDR2 FYNNEI. This CDR3 comprises 11 residues. Drawing the rest from reference TRBV2 and TRBJ2-7, the complete variable domain is EPEVTQTPSHQVTQMGQEVILRCVPISNHLYFYWYRQILGQKVEFLVSFYNNEISEKSEIFDDQFSVERPDGSNFTLKIRSTKLEDSAMYFCASGSNYEQYFGPGTRLTVT.

Many counts were recorded for this clone. The V gene is TRBV29-1, the J gene TRBJ2-1, with TRBD2 matching over 10 bases. Germline CDR1 and CDR2: SQVTM and ANQGSEA. V was clipped by 7 bases and J by 4 bases; unmatched bases: 7. The CDR3 is 14 residues long. The CDR3 loop is CSAQGTSDYNEQFF. The CDR3 coding sequence is TGCAGCGCCCAAGGGACTAGCGATTACAATGAGCAGTTCTTC.

The J gene is TRBJ1-4, the V gene TRBV29-1, with TRBD1 matching 9 bases. Germline V gives CDR1 SQVTM, CDR2 ANQGSEA. The CDR3 covers 16 residues. Losses at the gene ends were 4 bases for V and 3 bases for J; bases not matched to a gene: 9. The CDR3 loop is CSVAKGTGKANEKLFF. CDR3 nucleotides: TGCAGCGTTGCCAAGGGGACAGGGAAAGCTAATGAAAAACTGTTTTTT.

The chain links TRBV30 to TRBJ1-1; 7 bases agree with TRBD1. V shed 4 bases and J 5 bases; nucleotides not matched to a gene: 4. The CDR3 consists of 12 residues. Per the germline V gene, CDR1 is GTSNPN and CDR2 is SVGIG (reference sequence). The CDR3 nucleotides are TGTGCCTGGACACAGACAGGGACTGAAGCTTTCTTT. It specifies CAWTQTGTEAFF.

This clone was detected a few times. The chain uses TRBV29-1 and TRBJ2-7; 7 positions agree with TRBD2. Germline CDR1 SQVTM, CDR2 ANQGSEA. After removal of 3 bases from V and 5 bases from J, the junction contained 7 bases not matched to a gene. This CDR3 region has 13 residues. In DNA form, the CDR3 reads TGCAGCGTTGAGGGGGAGCGGGACCACGAGCAGTACTTC. As protein: CSVEGERDHEQYF.

This CDR3 is CASSQVEAGGGEQYF. As DNA, the CDR3 is TGCGCCAGCAGCCAAGTGGAAGCGGGGGGTGGCGAGCAGTACTTC. The chain is built from TRBV4-1 and TRBJ2-7; 9 nucleotides align to TRBD2. The V segment lost 1 base and the J segment 6 bases; nucleotides outside the gene matches: 7. The germline CDR1 and CDR2 sequences are MGHRA and YSYEKL. CDR3 size: 15 residues.

The chain is built from TRBV2 and TRBJ2-5, with D possibly being TRBD2 (6 bases). CDR3 length equals 12 residues. V was shortened by 4 bases and J by 4 bases, with 7 bases between the two germline ends. Germline CDR1 reads SNHLY; CDR2 reads FYNNEI. CDR3 sequence: CASSGTTETQYF. Here the CDR3 DNA reads TGTGCCAGCAGTGGGACTACAGAGACCCAGTACTTC.

V is TRBV29-1 and J is TRBJ2-7, with no clear D. The CDR3 length is 12 residues. Germline V gene data show CDR1 as SQVTM and CDR2 as ANQGSEA. The ends were cut back, 1 base at V and 5 bases at J, with 9 bases in the middle. CDR3 region: CSVEGLLNEQYF. DNA for the CDR3: TGCAGCGTTGAAGGACTTCTGAACGAGCAGTACTTC.

The V and J genes are TRBV28 and TRBJ2-1; D is unclear. The CDR3 is made up of 12 amino acids. Looked up from germline, CDR1 is MDHEN and CDR2 is SYDVKM. V was clipped by 3 bases and J by 5 bases, with 5 bases between them. CDR3 nucleotide sequence: TGTGCCAGCAGTTTGCCACACAATGAGCAGTTCTTC. Translated: CASSLPHNEQFF. The whole variable domain, remainder taken from reference TRBV28 and TRBJ2-1, is DVKVTQSSRYLVKRTGEKVFLECVQDMDHENMFWYRQDPGLGLRLIYFSYDVKMKEKGDIPEGYSVSREKKERFSLILESASTNQTSMYLCASSLPHNEQFFGPGTRLTVL.

This clone was recorded a few times. CDR3 sequence: CASSLGGDFYEQYF. Written as DNA, the CDR3 is TGTGCCAGCAGCTTGGGGGGCGATTTCTACGAGCAGTACTTC. The chain couples TRBV5-6 to TRBJ2-7, with D maybe TRBD1 (5 bases). The germline CDR1 and CDR2 sequences are SGHDT and YYEEEE. Trimming left V 0 bases short and J 3 bases short, with 10 bases between. The CDR3 consists of 14 residues.

This chain joins TRBV10-3 and TRBJ2-5; TRBD2 agrees at 7 bases. Germline-derived CDR1 and CDR2 are ENHRY and SYGVKD. The V and J ends lost 6 bases and 5 bases, in that order; junction bases with no gene match: 6. CDR3 size: 13 residues. Here the CDR3 reads CAIRTAGMETQYF. The CDR3 bases are TGTGCCATCAGGACAGCGGGGATGGAGACCCAGTACTTC.

This clone was picked up one time. This chain links TRBV2 with TRBJ2-1; weak D call: TRBD1 (5 bases). V was trimmed by 8 bases and J by 7 bases, leaving 24 bases between them. The CDR3 contains 16 residues. The V gene's germline CDR1 is SNHLY and CDR2 FYNNEI. The CDR3 nucleotides are TGTGCCAGCGATGAAACAAGTGGGGCTCCGACAAATGAGCAGTTCTTC. Translation gives CASDETSGAPTNEQFF.

DNA for the CDR3: TGCAGCGTTGAAGTCCTGGACAGGGGAGAAGGGACCCAGTACTTC. Encoded protein: CSVEVLDRGEGTQYF. The chain uses TRBV29-1 and TRBJ2-5; 9 bases are a match to TRBD1. CDR3 size: 15 residues. Trimming removed 1 base from V and 7 bases from J; junction bases left unmatched: 10. Germline loops: CDR1 SQVTM, CDR2 ANQGSEA.

V and J are TRBV27 and TRBJ2-1; D is ambiguous. CDR1 is MNHEY and CDR2 is SMNVEV in the germline V gene (reference sequence). The V end lost 4 bases, the J end lost 7 bases, and 14 bases lay between the germline ends. CDR3 length: 14 amino acids. CDR3 loop: CASSSIPLGNEQFF. CDR3 coding DNA: TGTGCCAGCAGTTCAATCCCCCTGGGGAATGAGCAGTTCTTC.

This clone turned up a few times. This chain joins TRBV7-9 and TRBJ2-2, with D perhaps matching TRBD2 (5 bases). The CDR3 totals 15 residues. Germline CDR1 and CDR2: SEHNR and FQNEAQ (reference sequence). The V end was cut by 5 bases, the J end by 4 bases, with 14 bases between. This chain's CDR3 is CASSLPGTPTGELFF. The CDR3 DNA is TGTGCCAGCAGCCTTCCGGGAACCCCCACCGGGGAGCTGTTTTTT.

The rearrangement uses TRBV6-5 and TRBJ2-1; D tentatively fits TRBD1 or TRBD2 (6 bases each). Trimming took 4 bases from V and 9 from J, leaving 10 bases between them. This CDR3 spans 12 amino acids. Germline V lookup: CDR1 MNHEY, CDR2 SVGAGI. CDR3 sequence (DNA): TGTGCCAGCAGTTGGGGGGCCAGTGAGCAGTTCTTC. Protein product: CASSWGASEQFF.

The chain couples TRBV25-1 to TRBJ2-7, with TRBD2 matching 11 bases. The CDR3 length is 16 residues. Germline loops: CDR1 MGHDK, CDR2 SYGVNS. V shed 5 bases, J shed 3 bases, and the junction held 9 bases outside the gene matches. Here the CDR3 DNA reads TGTGCCAGCAGTCCCCCGTGGACTAGCGGGTTCTACGAGCAGTACTTC. Translating it yields CASSPPWTSGFYEQYF.

The chain uses TRBV9 and TRBJ1-4; the D is unclear. Germline CDR1 SGDLS, CDR2 YYNGEE. Trimming cost V 3 bases and J 11 bases, with 14 bases left between them. This CDR3 is built from 13 residues. The CDR3: CASSEKQRGKLFF. The CDR3 nucleotides read TGTGCCAGCAGCGAGAAACAGCGTGGGAAACTGTTTTTT.